This T cell receptor beta chain was obtained from a study of blood T cell repertoires in COVID-19. Looking at the study overall: Nucleic acid was either cDNA or gDNA, and it came from T cells, B-cell-depleted T cells, or PBMCs.

Germline assignment: CDR1 SNHLY and CDR2 FYNNEI. The V gene end was trimmed by 6 bases and the J gene end by 6 bases; junction bases not matched to a gene: 17. This CDR3 spans 16 amino acids. The table lists this clone with a count of one. All recovered Cohort 3 donors got two negative PCRs, got clearance, or saw symptom resolution. As processed by the authors: Amplification of reference gene primers provided the estimated nucleated cell counts. Repertoires were generated with immunoSEQ multiplex PCR, while TCRdb's copy carries only in-frame clones and drops some. V, J and clone size reflect that table, while D and trimming were determined from the DNA. Among 130,000 to 150,000 clones listed, around 85% were seen once.

The V gene is TRBV2, the J gene TRBJ2-7, with TRBD1 matching 7 bases. Sequencing was done on a sample of PBMCs or T cells enriched from blood (not recorded which). This TCR was recovered from a man aged 50 or older who had recovered from COVID-19. The CDR3 region is CASRLTGQYRSGEQYF. CDR3 in DNA: TGTGCCAGCAGGCTGACGGGACAGTACAGATCGGGCGAGCAGTACTTC.